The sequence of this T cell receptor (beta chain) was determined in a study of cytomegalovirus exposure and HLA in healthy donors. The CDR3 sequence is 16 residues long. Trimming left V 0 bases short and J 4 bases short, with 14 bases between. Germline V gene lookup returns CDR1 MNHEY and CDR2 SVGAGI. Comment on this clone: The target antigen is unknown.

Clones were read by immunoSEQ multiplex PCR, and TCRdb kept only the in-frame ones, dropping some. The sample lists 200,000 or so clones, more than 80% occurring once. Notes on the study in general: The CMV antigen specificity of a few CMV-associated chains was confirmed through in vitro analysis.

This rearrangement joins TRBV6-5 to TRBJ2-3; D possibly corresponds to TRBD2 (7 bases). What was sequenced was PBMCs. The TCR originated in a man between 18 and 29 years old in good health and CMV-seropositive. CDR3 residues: CASSYSSGGGPDTQYF. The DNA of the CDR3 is TGTGCCAGCAGTTACTCTAGTGGGGGGGGGCCAGATACGCAGTATTTT.